Listed below are T cell receptor beta chains from one sample, sequenced in a study of blood T cell repertoires in COVID-19. Some clones are missing from TCRdb's copy, which holds only in-frame ones; the method was immunoSEQ multiplex PCR. The sample records around 140,000 clones, roughly 80% being singletons. Sequenced material: peripheral blood. These receptors all stem from a man in his 70s who had recovered from COVID-19. CDR3s include the opening cysteine and the closing phenylalanine or tryptophan. The D gene is left open where the match is weak. Clone size is shown for a subset of rows, as once, few, many or a class of expanded clone.

J	size	V	D	CDR3	DNA
TRBJ2-7	-	TRBV7-9	-	CASSFGQTLSYEQYF	TGTGCCAGCAGCTTCGGACAGACTCTCTCCTACGAGCAGTACTTC
TRBJ1-2	-	TRBV30	-	CAWSSTGYGYTF	TGTGCCTGGAGTTCCACGGGGTATGGCTACACCTTC
TRBJ2-7	-	TRBV27	TRBD1	CASRNRGIFDEQYF	TGTGCCAGCAGGAACAGGGGCATTTTTGACGAGCAGTACTTC
TRBJ2-7	-	TRBV29-1	-	CSVEDFPNYEQYF	TGCAGCGTTGAAGATTTCCCCAACTACGAGCAGTACTTC
TRBJ2-1	-	TRBV3-1/TRBV3-2	-	CASSQEGGSPYNEQFF	TGTGCCAGCAGCCAAGAGGGTGGGAGTCCCTACAATGAGCAGTTCTTC
TRBJ2-7	-	TRBV12-3/TRBV12-4	-	CASKRDSYEQYF	TGTGCCAGCAAACGGGATTCCTACGAGCAGTACTTC
TRBJ2-3	-	TRBV7-6	TRBD1	CASSPGDRGIDTQYF	TGTGCCAGCAGCCCGGGGGACAGGGGTATAGATACGCAGTATTTT
TRBJ1-1	-	TRBV14	-	CASSQAGRTEAFF	TGTGCCAGCAGCCAAGCAGGGAGGACTGAAGCTTTCTTT
TRBJ2-7	once	TRBV5-4	-	CASSTARTASYEQYF	TGTGCCAGCAGCACCGCCAGGACAGCGAGCTACGAGCAGTACTTC
TRBJ2-2	-	TRBV4-1	-	CASSQGWAGSNTGELFF	TGCGCCAGCAGCCAAGGATGGGCGGGATCGAACACCGGGGAGCTGTTTTTT
TRBJ1-4	-	TRBV4-3	TRBD1	CASSQGDRTTNEKLFF	TGCGCCAGCAGCCAAGGGGACAGGACAACTAATGAAAAACTGTTTTTT
TRBJ1-1	-	TRBV7-9	-	CASSLAANTEAFF	TGTGCCAGCAGCTTGGCGGCGAACACTGAAGCTTTCTTT
TRBJ2-2	-	TRBV7-2	-	CASSLVLAPTGELFF	TGTGCCAGCAGCTTAGTATTAGCGCCCACCGGGGAGCTGTTTTTT
TRBJ1-2	-	TRBV18	-	CASSPGGKFDGYTF	TGTGCCAGCTCACCAGGGGGCAAGTTCGATGGCTACACCTTC
TRBJ2-7	-	TRBV9	-	CASSAAGTTYEQYF	TGTGCCAGCAGCGCCGCCGGGACAACCTACGAGCAGTACTTC
TRBJ2-7	once	TRBV10-3	TRBD1	CATKSQGASYEQYF	TGTGCCACCAAATCACAGGGGGCTTCCTACGAGCAGTACTTC
TRBJ1-2	-	TRBV4-1	-	CASSQPGAGTNYGYTF	TGCGCCAGCAGCCAACCTGGGGCAGGGACAAACTATGGCTACACCTTC
TRBJ1-1	-	TRBV14	-	CASSQGQTEDTEAFF	TGTGCCAGCAGCCAAGGCCAGACAGAGGACACTGAAGCTTTCTTT
TRBJ2-7	-	TRBV24-1	TRBD2	CATLRGAGDVPSYEQYF	TGTGCCACCCTCAGGGGAGCGGGAGACGTCCCAAGCTACGAGCAGTACTTC
TRBJ1-4	-	TRBV3-1/TRBV3-2	-	CASSQERGRDEKLFF	TGTGCCAGCAGCCAAGAACGGGGGAGGGATGAAAAACTGTTTTTT
TRBJ1-2	-	TRBV2	-	CASSEGGRGGYTF	TGTGCCAGCAGTGAAGGGGGGCGCGGTGGCTACACCTTC
TRBJ2-7	once	TRBV7-6	TRBD1	CASSSGQGSEQYF	TGTGCCAGCAGCTCGGGACAGGGGAGCGAGCAGTACTTC
TRBJ2-7	-	TRBV6-5	TRBD1	CASTPKGTAYEQYF	TGTGCCAGCACCCCGAAGGGGACAGCCTACGAGCAGTACTTC
TRBJ2-5	-	TRBV18	-	CASSPRQQETQYF	TGTGCCAGCTCACCTAGACAGCAAGAGACCCAGTACTTC
TRBJ1-1	-	TRBV7-9	-	CASSHSTEAFF	TGTGCCAGCAGCCACAGCACTGAAGCTTTCTTT
TRBJ2-4	-	TRBV28	TRBD2	CASSLASGRQNIQYF	TGTGCCAGCAGTTTGGCTAGCGGGAGGCAAAACATTCAGTACTTC
TRBJ2-3	-	TRBV21-1	-	CAPRLAGLTDTQYF	TGTGCCCCTAGACTAGCGGGGCTCACAGATACGCAGTATTTT
TRBJ1-6	-	TRBV5-1	-	CASSLGPLLSSYNSPLHF	TGCGCCAGCAGCTTGGGTCCCCTACTGAGCTCCTATAATTCACCCCTCCACTTT
TRBJ2-7	few	TRBV10-3	TRBD2	CAIRTSYEQYF	TGTGCCATTCGGACTAGCTACGAGCAGTACTTC
TRBJ2-3	-	TRBV5-1	TRBD2	CASSGRVHTDTQYF	TGCGCCAGTAGCGGGAGGGTTCACACAGATACGCAGTATTTT
TRBJ2-5	-	TRBV3-1/TRBV3-2	-	CASSSKETQYF	TGTGCCAGCAGCAGCAAAGAGACCCAGTACTTC
TRBJ2-2	-	TRBV9	-	CASSPPVNTGELFF	TGTGCCAGCAGTCCCCCGGTAAACACCGGGGAGCTGTTTTTT
TRBJ2-5	once	TRBV12-3/TRBV12-4	TRBD2	CASRTSVGETQYF	TGTGCCAGCAGAACTAGCGTCGGGGAGACCCAGTACTTC
TRBJ2-3	-	TRBV19	-	CASSEQVSTDTQYF	TGTGCCAGTAGTGAACAGGTTAGCACAGATACGCAGTATTTT
TRBJ2-5	-	TRBV7-2	-	CASSTTPEVTQYF	TGTGCCAGCAGCACAACCCCCGAGGTGACCCAGTACTTC
TRBJ2-1	-	TRBV18	TRBD2	CASSPLSAGSSYNEQFF	TGTGCCAGCTCACCACTATCAGCGGGAAGTTCCTACAATGAGCAGTTCTTC
TRBJ2-4	-	TRBV4-1	TRBD2	CASSHYGLAGVGGGIQYF	TGCGCCAGCAGCCATTACGGACTAGCGGGAGTAGGGGGTGGCATTCAGTACTTC
TRBJ1-2	-	TRBV7-9	TRBD1	CASSLGTGWDYGYTF	TGTGCCAGCAGCTTAGGGACAGGGTGGGACTATGGCTACACCTTC
TRBJ2-7	-	TRBV5-1	-	CASSLVGLGAYEQYF	TGCGCCAGCAGCTTGGTAGGCCTTGGAGCCTACGAGCAGTACTTC
TRBJ2-7	few	TRBV11-2	-	CASSLAPRAEQYF	TGTGCCAGCAGCTTGGCCCCCAGGGCCGAGCAGTACTTC
TRBJ1-1	-	TRBV19	-	CASRRGDTEAFF	TGTGCCAGTAGACGGGGGGACACTGAAGCTTTCTTT
TRBJ1-2	few	TRBV5-6	-	CASSSRQVGDGIYGYTF	TGTGCCAGCAGCTCTCGACAGGTCGGAGATGGGATCTATGGCTACACCTTC
TRBJ2-7	-	TRBV29-1	-	CSVVAAATTEQYF	TGCAGCGTTGTAGCGGCGGCTACGACCGAGCAGTACTTC
TRBJ2-1	-	TRBV5-4	TRBD2	CASSPIAGVDEQFF	TGTGCCAGCAGCCCCATAGCGGGAGTTGATGAGCAGTTCTTC
TRBJ2-1	few	TRBV3-1/TRBV3-2	TRBD2	CASSQELELAGGFNEQFF	TGTGCCAGCAGCCAAGAACTTGAGCTAGCGGGAGGTTTTAATGAGCAGTTCTTC
TRBJ1-2	-	TRBV5-1	-	CASSLDGYGYTF	TGCGCCAGCAGCTTGGACGGCTATGGCTACACCTTC
TRBJ2-2	-	TRBV5-4	TRBD2	CASSLVTSGLYTGELFF	TGTGCCAGCAGCTTGGTGACTAGCGGGTTGTACACCGGGGAGCTGTTTTTT
TRBJ2-7	-	TRBV2	TRBD2	CASSSTSGMGEQYF	TGTGCCAGCAGCTCAACTAGCGGGATGGGGGAGCAGTACTTC
TRBJ2-1	few	TRBV14	TRBD1	CASSQEGDRGYNEQFF	TGTGCCAGCAGCCAAGAGGGGGACAGGGGATACAATGAGCAGTTCTTC
TRBJ1-1	once	TRBV10-1	-	CASSQAGGTEAFF	TGCGCCAGCAGTCAAGCCGGGGGCACTGAAGCTTTCTTT